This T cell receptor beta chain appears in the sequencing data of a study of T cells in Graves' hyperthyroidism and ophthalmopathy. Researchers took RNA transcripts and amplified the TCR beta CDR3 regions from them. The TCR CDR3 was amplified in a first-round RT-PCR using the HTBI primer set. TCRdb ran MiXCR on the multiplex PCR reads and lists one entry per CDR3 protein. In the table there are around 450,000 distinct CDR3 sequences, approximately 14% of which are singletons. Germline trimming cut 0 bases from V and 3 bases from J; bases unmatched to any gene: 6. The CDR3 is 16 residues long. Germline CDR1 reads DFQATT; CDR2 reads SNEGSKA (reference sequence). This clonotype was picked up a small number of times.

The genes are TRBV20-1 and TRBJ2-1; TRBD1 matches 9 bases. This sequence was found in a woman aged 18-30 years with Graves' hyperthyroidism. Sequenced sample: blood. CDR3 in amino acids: CSARDAGTGIYNEQFF. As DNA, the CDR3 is TGCAGTGCTAGAGACGCCGGGACAGGGATCTACAATGAGCAGTTCTTC.